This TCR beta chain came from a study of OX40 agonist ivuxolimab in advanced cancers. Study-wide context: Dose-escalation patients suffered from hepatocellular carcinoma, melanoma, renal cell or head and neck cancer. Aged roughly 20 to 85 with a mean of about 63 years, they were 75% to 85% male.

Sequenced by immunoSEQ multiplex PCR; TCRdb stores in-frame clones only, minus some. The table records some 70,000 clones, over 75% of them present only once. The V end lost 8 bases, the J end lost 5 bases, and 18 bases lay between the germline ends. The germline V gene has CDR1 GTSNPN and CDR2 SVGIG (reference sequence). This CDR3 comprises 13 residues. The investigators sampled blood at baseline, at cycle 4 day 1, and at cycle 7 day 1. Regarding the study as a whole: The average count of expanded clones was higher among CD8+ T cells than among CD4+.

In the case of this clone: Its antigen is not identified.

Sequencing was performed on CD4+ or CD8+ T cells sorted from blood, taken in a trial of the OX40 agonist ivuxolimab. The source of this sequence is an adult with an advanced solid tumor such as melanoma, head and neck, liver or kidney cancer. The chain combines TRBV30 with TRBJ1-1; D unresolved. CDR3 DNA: TGTGCCGGGGTGGGGAAGGGATGGACTGAAGCTTTCTTT. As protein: CAGVGKGWTEAFF.